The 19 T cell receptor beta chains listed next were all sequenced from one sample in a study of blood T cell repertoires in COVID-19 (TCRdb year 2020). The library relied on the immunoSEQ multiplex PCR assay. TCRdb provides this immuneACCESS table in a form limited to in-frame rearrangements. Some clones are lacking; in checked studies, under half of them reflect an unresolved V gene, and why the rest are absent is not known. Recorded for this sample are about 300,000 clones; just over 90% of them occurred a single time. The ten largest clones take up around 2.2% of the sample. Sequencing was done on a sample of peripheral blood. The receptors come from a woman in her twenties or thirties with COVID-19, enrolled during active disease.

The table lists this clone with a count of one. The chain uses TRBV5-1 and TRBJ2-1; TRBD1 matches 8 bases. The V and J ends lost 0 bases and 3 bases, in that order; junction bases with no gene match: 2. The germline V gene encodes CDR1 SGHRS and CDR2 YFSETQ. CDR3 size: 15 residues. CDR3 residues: CASSLVTGGYNEQFF. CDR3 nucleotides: TGCGCCAGCAGCTTGGTAACAGGGGGCTACAATGAGCAGTTCTTC.

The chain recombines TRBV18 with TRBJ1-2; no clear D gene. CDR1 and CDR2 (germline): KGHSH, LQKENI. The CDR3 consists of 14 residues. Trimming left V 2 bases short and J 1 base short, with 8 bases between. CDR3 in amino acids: CASSPSAVNYGYTF. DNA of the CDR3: TGTGCCAGCTCACCAAGCGCAGTTAACTATGGCTACACCTTC.

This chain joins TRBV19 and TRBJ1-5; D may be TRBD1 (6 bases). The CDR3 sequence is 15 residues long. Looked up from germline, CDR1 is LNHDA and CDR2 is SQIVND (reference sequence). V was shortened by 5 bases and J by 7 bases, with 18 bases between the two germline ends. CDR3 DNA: TGTGCCAGTAGTCCCCCAGGGGACGTGGGACAGCCCCAGCATTTT. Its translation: CASSPPGDVGQPQHF. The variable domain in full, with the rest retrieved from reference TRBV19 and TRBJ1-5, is DGGITQSPKYLFRKEGQNVTLSCEQNLNHDAMYWYRQDPGQGLRLIYYSQIVNDFQKGDIAEGYSVSREKKESFPLTVTSAQKNPTAFYLCASSPPGDVGQPQHFGDGTRLSIL.

CDR3 sequence reads: CSVVVAGVGTGELFF. CDR3 nucleotide sequence: TGCAGCGTTGTTGTAGCGGGAGTTGGGACCGGGGAGCTGTTTTTT. The chain uses TRBV29-1 and TRBJ2-2, with 9 bases fitting TRBD2. Germline V gene lookup returns CDR1 SQVTM and CDR2 ANQGSEA. CDR3 length: 15 amino acids. J was trimmed by 5 bases and V by 4 bases; bases with no gene match: 8.

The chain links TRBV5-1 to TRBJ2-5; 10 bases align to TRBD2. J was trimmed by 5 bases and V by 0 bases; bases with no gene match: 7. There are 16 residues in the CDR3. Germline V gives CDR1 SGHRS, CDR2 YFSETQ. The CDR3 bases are TGCGCCAGCAGCTTGGCGCTAGCGGGAGTTCATGAGACCCAGTACTTC. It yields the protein CASSLALAGVHETQYF. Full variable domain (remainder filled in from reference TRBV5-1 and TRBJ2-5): KAGVTQTPRYLIKTRGQQVTLSCSPISGHRSVSWYQQTPGQGLQFLFEYFSETQRNKGNFPGRFSGRQFSNSRSEMNVSTLELGDSALYLCASSLALAGVHETQYFGPGTRLLVL.

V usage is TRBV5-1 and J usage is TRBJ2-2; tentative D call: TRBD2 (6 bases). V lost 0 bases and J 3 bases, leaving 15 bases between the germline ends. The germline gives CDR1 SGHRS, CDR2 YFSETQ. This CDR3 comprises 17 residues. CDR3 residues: CASSLGPRRGDTGELFF. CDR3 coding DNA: TGCGCCAGCAGCTTGGGACCCCGGAGGGGCGACACCGGGGAGCTGTTTTTT.

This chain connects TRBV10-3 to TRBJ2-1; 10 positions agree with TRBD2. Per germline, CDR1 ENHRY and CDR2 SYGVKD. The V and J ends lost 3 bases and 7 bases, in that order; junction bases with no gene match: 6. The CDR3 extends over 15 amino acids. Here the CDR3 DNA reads TGTGCCATCAGTGACGAAGCGGGAGGGCCGAATGAGCAGTTCTTC. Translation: CAISDEAGGPNEQFF.

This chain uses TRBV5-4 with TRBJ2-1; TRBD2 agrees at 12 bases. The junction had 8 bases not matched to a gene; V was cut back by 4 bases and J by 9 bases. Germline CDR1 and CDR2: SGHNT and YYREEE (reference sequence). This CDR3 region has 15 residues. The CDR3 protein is CASSLAGGAESEQFF. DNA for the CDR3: TGTGCCAGCAGCCTAGCGGGAGGGGCAGAAAGTGAGCAGTTCTTC.

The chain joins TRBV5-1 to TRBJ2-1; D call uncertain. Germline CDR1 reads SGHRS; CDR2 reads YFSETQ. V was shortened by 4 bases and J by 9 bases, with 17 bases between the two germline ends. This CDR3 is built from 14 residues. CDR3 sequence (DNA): TGCGCCAGCAGCCCACAGCCCATAGTGGTTGAGCAGTTCTTC. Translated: CASSPQPIVVEQFF.

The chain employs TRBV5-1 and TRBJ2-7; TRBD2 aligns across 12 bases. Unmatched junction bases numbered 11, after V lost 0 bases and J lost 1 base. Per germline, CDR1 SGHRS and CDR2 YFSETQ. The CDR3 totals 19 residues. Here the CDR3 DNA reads TGCGCCAGCAGCTTGGCCAAGACTAGCGGGAGCTTGGGGTCCTACGAGCAGTACTTC. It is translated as CASSLAKTSGSLGSYEQYF.

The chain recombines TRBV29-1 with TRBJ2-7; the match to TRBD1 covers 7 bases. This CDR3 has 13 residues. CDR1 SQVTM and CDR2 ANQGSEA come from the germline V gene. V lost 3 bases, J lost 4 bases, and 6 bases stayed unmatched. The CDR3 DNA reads TGCAGCGTTGACTCCGGACAGGCATACGAGCAGTACTTC. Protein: CSVDSGQAYEQYF.

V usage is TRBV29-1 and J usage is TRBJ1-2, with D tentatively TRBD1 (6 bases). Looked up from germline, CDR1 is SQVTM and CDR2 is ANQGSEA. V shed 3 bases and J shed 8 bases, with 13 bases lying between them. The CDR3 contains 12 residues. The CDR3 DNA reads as TGCAGCGTTGACCCGGGGGGCGGCGGCTACACCTTC. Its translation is CSVDPGGGGYTF. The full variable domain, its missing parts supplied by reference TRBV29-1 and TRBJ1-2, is SAVISQKPSRDICQRGTSLTIQCQVDSQVTMMFWYRQQPGQSLTLIATANQGSEATYESGFVIDKFPISRPNLTFSTLTVSNMSPEDSSIYLCSVDPGGGGYTFGSGTRLTVV.

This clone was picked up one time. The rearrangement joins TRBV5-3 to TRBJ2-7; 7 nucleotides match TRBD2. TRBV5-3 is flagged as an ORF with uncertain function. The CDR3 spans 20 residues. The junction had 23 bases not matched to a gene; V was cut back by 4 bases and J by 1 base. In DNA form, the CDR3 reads TGTGCCAGAAGCCAAAGCTCGGGGGTATGCGGGAGTCCAAGATCCTACGAGCAGTACTTC. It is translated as CARSQSSGVCGSPRSYEQYF.

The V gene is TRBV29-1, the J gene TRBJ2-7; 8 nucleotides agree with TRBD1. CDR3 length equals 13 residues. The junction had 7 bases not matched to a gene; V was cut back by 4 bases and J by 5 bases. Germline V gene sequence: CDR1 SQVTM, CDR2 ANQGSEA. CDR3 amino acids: CSVATGGNDEQYF. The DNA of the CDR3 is TGCAGCGTTGCTACAGGGGGTAACGACGAGCAGTACTTC.

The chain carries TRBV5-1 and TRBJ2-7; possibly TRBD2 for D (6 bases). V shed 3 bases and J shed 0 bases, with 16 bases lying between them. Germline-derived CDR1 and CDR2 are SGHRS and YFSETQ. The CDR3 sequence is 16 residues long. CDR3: CASSSEGGWTSYEQYF. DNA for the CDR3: TGCGCCAGCAGCTCCGAGGGAGGTTGGACCTCCTACGAGCAGTACTTC.

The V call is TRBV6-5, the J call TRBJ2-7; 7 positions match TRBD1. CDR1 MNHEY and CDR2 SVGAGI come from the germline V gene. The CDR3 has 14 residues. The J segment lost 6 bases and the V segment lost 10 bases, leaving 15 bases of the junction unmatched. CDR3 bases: TGTGCCACGCTACCCGGACAGGCGGTTGGCGAGCAGTACTTC. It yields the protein CATLPGQAVGEQYF.

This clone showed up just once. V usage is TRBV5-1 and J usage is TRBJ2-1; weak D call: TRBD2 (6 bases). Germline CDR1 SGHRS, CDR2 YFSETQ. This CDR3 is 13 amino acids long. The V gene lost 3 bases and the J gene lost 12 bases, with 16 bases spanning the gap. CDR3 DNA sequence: TGCGCCAGCAGCTCGGGCGGGGCCACGCCGCAGTTCTTC. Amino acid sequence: CASSSGGATPQFF.

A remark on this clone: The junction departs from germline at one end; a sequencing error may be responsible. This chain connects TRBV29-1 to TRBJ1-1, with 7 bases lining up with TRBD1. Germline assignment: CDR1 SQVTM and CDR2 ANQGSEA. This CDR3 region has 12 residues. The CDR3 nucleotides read TGCAGCGCTGAACAGGGGTCGACTGAAGCTTTCTTT. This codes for CSAEQGSTEAFF.

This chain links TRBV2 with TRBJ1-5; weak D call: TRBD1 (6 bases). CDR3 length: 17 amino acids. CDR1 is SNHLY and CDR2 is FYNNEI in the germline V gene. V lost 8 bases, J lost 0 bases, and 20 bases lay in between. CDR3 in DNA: TGTGCCAGCCGCCCCAGTCGGGACACTTATAGCAATCAGCCCCAGCATTTT. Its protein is CASRPSRDTYSNQPQHF.